This T cell receptor beta chain was found in a study of T cells after yellow fever vaccination. TCRdb processed the 5' RACE reads anew with MiXCR; each CDR3 protein has one entry. The sample lists 510,000 or so distinct CDR3 sequences; 15% to 20% were seen once. This clonotype appeared a single time. The origin of this receptor is a man aged 30 to 39 who received the YFV17D yellow fever vaccine. The specimen comprised PBMCs, sampled 15 days after the yellow fever booster vaccination.

CDR3 residues: CASKPTKVNEQFF. The DNA of the CDR3 is TGTGCCAGCAAGCCGACGAAGGTGAATGAGCAGTTCTTC. The chain recombines TRBV6-1 with TRBJ2-1, with D hard to call. V lost 7 bases and J lost 7, with 14 bases in between. CDR3 length: 13 amino acids. Germline CDR1 is MNHNS and CDR2 is SASEGT.